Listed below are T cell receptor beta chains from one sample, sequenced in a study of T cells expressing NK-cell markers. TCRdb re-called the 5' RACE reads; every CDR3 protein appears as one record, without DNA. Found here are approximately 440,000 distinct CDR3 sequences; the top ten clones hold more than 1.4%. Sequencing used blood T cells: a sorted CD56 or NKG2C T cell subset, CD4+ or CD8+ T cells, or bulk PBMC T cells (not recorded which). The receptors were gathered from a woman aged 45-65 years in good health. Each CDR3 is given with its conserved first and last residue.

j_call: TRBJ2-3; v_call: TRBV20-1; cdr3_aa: CSASSGELTDTQYF
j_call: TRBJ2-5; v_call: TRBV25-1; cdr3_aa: CASSAPGTGFRKETQYF
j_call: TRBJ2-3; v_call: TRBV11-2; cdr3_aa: CASSHKAGVGPSTDTQYF
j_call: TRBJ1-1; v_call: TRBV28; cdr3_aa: CASSLTVTLNTEAFF
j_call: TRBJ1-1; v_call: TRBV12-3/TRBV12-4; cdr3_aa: CASSLIGWGEAFF
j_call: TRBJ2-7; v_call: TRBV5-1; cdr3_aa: CASSQEGTSFYEQYF
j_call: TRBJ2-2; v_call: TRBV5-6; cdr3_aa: CASSNPPLREYVGELFF
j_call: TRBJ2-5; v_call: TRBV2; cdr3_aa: CASLDRVETQYF
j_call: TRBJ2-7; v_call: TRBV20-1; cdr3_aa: CSAGTGFLYEQYF
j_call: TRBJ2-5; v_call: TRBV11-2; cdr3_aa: CASSLRAGKTQYF
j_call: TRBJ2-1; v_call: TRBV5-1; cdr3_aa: CASSGTGYNEQFF
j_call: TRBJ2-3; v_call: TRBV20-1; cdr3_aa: CSARRGLRTDTQYF
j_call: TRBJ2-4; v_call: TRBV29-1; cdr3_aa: CSVEGQSNIQYF
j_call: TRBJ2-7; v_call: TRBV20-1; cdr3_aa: CSAREPWASSYEQYF
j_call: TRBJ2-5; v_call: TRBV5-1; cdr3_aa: CASEAASGGETQYF
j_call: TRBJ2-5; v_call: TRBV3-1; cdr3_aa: CASSPGLAGYQETQYF
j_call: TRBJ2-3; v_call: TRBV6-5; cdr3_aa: CASSFGLISSTDTQYF
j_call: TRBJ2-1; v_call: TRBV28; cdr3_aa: CASSSLTSNEQFF
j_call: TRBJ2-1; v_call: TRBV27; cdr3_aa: CASRGGVSGLNEQFF
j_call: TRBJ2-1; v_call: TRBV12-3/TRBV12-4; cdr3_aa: CASSSERISYNEQFF
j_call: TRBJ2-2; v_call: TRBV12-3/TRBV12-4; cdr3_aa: CASSINLLLANTGELFF
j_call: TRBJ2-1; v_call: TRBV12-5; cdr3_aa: CARPPRDHSVVF
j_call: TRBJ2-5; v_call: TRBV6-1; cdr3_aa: CASSESLAGETQYF
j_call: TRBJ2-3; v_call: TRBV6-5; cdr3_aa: CASSLGLAVSTDTQYF